This T cell receptor beta chain was identified during a study of cytomegalovirus exposure and HLA in healthy donors. Primers for the PCR totalled 60 Vbeta and 13 Jbeta. TCRdb's copy holds only in-frame clones and misses some; the assay was immunoSEQ multiplex PCR. The sample contains approximately 160,000 clones, around 82% of which appear only once. CDR1 is MNHEY, CDR2 SVGAGI, per germline. V lost 8 bases and J 11 bases, leaving 22 bases between the germline ends. CDR3 length: 13 amino acids. This clone occurred once. Sequencing was carried out using PBMCs. The TCR comes from a woman aged 50 to 65 in good health and CMV-seropositive. V is TRBV6-5 and J is TRBJ2-7, with D perhaps matching TRBD2 (6 bases). Here the CDR3 reads CASGSGTPGEEYF. The CDR3, as DNA: TGTGCCAGCGGATCCGGGACTCCCGGAGAGGAGTACTTC.